This T cell receptor beta chain was identified during a study of T cell repertoires in cytomegalovirus infection. Background on the study: CMV epitopes that were recently identified and HLA-C-restricted were used alongside well-studied HLA-B-restricted ones. It can be stated that public TCR beta signatures indicated CMV infection as well as a matching HLA type. Study results and caveats: Carriers of CMV and the relevant HLA type were discriminated by public TCR beta frequency. Across the ex vivo response, the dominant clonotypes were HLA-C-restricted CMV-specific TCR beta clonotypes.

Each CDR3 protein gets one entry after TCRdb re-called the reads with MiXCR. This repertoire shows more than 300,000 distinct CDR3 sequences, about 34% found once; its top ten account for about 14%. This clonotype was seen once. Its antigen remains unidentified. The sample here was cultured PBMCs, taken from culture after CMV antigen stimulation. This sequence originates from a human donor in good health (CMV status not recorded). Some clones in this sample may be carry-over from other donors' samples.

The CDR3 reads CASSSLAGKGNEQFF. Written as DNA, the CDR3 is TGCGCCAGCAGCTCCCTAGCGGGAAAGGGCAATGAGCAGTTCTTC. This sequence joins TRBV5-1 and TRBJ2-1; the match to TRBD2 covers 9 bases. The junction had 7 bases not matched to a gene; V was cut back by 3 bases and J by 6 bases. CDR3 length: 15 residues. Per germline, CDR1 SGHRS and CDR2 YFSETQ.